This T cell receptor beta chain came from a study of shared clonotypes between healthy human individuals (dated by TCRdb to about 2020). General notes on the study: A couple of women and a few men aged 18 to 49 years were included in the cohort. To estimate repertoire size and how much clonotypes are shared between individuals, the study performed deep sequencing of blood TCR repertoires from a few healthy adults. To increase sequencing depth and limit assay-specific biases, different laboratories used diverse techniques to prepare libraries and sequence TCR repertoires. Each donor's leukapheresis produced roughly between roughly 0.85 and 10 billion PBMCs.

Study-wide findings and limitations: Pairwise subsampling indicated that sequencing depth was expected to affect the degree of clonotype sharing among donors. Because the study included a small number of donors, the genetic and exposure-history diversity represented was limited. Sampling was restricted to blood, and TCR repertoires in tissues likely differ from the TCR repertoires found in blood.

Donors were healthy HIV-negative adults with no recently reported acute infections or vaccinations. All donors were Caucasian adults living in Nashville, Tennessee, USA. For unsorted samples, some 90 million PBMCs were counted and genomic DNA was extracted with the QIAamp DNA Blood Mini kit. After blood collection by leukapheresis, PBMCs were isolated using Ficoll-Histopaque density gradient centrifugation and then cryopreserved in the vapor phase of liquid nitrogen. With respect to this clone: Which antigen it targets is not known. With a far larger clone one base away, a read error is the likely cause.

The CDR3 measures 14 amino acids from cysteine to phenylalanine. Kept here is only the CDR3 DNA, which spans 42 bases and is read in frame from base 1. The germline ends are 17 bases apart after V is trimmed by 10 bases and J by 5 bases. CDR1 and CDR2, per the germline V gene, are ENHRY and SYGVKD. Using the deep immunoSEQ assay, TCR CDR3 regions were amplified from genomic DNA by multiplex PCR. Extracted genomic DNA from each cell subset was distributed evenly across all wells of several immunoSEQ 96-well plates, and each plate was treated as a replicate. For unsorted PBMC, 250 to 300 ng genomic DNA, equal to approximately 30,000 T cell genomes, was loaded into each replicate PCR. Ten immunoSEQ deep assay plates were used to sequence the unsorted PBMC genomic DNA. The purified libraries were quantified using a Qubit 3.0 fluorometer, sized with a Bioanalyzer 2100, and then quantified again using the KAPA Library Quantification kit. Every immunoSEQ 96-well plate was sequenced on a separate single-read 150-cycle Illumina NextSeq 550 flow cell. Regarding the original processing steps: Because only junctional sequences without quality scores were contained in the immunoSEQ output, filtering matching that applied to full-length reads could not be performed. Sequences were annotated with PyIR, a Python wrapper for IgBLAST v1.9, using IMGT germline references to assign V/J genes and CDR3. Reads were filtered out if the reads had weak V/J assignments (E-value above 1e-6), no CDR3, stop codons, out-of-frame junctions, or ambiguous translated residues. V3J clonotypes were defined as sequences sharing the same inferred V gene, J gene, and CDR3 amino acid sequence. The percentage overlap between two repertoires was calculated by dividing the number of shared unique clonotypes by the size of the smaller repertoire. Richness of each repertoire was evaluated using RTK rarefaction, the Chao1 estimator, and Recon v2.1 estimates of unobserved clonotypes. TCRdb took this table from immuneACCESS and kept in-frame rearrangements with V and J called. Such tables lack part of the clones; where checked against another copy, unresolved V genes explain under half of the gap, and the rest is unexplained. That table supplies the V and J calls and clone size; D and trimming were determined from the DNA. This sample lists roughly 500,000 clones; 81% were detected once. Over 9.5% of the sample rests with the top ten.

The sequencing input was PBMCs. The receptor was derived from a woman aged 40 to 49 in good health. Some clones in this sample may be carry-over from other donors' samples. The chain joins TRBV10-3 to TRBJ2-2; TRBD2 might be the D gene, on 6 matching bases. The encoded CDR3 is CATAAPGVTGELFF. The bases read TGTGCCACCGCGGCTCCGGGGGTTACCGGGGAGCTGTTTTTT.